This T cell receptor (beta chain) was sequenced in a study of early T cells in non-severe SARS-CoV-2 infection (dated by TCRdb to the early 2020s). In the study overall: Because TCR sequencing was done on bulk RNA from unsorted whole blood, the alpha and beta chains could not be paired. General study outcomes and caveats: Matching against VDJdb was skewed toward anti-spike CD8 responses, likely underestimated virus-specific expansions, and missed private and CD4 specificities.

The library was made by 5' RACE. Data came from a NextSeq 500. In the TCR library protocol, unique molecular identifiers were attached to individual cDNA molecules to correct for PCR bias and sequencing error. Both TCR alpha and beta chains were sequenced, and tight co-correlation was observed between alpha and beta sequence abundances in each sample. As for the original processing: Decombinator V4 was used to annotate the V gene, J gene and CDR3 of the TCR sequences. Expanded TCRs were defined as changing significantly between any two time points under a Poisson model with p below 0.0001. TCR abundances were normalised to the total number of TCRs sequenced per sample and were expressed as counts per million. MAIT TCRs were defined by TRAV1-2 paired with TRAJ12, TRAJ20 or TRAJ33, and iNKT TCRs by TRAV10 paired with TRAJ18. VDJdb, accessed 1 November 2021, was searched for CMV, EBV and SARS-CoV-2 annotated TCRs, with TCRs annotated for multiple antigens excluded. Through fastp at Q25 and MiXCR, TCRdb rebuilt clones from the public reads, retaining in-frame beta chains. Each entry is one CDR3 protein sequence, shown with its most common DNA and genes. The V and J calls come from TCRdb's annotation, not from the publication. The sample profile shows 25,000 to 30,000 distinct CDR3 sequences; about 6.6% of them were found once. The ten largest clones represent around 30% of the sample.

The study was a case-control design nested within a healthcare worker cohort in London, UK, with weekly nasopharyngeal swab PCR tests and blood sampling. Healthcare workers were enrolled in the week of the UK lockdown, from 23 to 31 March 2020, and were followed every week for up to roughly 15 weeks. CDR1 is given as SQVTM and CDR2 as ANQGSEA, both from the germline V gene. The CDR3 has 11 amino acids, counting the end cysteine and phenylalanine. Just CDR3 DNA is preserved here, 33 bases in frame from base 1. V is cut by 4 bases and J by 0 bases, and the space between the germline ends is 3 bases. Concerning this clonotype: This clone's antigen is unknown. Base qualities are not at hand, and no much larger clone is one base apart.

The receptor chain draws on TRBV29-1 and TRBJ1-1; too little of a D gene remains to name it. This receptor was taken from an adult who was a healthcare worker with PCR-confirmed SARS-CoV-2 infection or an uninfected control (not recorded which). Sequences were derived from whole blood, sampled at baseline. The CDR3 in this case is CSVGMNTEAFF. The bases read TGCAGCGTTGGGATGAACACTGAAGCTTTCTTT.